This TCR beta chain is drawn from a study of regulatory T cells in long-lasting Graves disease. Germline-derived CDR1 and CDR2 are MRHNA and SNTAGT. The CDR3 runs to 15 residues. Between the trimmed V and J ends, which lost 5 bases and 6 bases, there was a span of 20 bases. The time point: newly diagnosed GD, antithyroid drugs for less than 3 months. Making the TCR library involved RNA that had been extracted from PBMCs. On this clonotype: Its specificity is not known.

Assembly of TCR beta libraries relied on iRepertoire HTBI primers together with Arm-PCR of CDR3 regions. TCRdb reprocessed the multiplex PCR reads via MiXCR and lists one record per CDR3 protein. The data show 550,000 to 600,000 distinct CDR3 sequences, with about 16% seen just once and approximately 12% held by the top ten. General study results and limits: Among samples with persistent disease, TRBV28, TRBJ1-2 and TRBJ2-5 were favored.

These data were also reused for a study on T cells in Graves' hyperthyroidism and ophthalmopathy.

The receptor was derived from a man younger than 35 with Graves disease. J is TRBJ2-7 and V is TRBV6-4; possibly TRBD1 for D (6 bases). Sequencing was performed on peripheral blood mononuclear cells (PBMCs), taken at new diagnosis, from a patient treated with antithyroid drugs. The DNA for the CDR3 is TGTGCCAGCAGTTATGGACAGCCTACCTCGGGCGAGCAGTACTTC. It encodes CASSYGQPTSGEQYF.